These 6 T cell receptor beta chains were all obtained from the same sample, sequenced in a study of T cell clones after liver transplantation. TCRdb's table, derived via immunoSEQ multiplex PCR, lists solely in-frame clones and lacks some. The sample includes just over 80,000 clones, roughly 80% of them seen just once. The sample here was CD4+ T cells from blood, taken about 46 months after liver transplant. The receptors derive from a human patient who received a liver transplant. Some T cells here may be from the graft donor.

The chain is built from TRBV30 and TRBJ2-5; TRBD1 matches 10 bases. The CDR3 covers 17 residues. V shed 4 bases and J 4 bases; nucleotides not matched to a gene: 15. The germline CDR1 and CDR2 sequences are GTSNPN and SVGIG (reference sequence). The CDR3 nucleotides are TGTGCCTGGACCACTAGGCGGGACAGGGGAGGTTTAGAGACCCAGTACTTC. This translates into CAWTTRRDRGGLETQYF.

The chain joins TRBV27 to TRBJ2-7; TRBD2 matches at 12 bases. The CDR3 is made up of 15 amino acids. The junction had 9 bases not matched to a gene; V was cut back by 6 bases and J by 6 bases. The germline gives CDR1 MNHEY, CDR2 SMNVEV (reference sequence). The CDR3 DNA is TGTGCCAGCAGGACGACTAGCGGGAGAAATAGCGAGCAGTACTTC. It codes for CASRTTSGRNSEQYF.

The chain couples TRBV7-6 to TRBJ2-1, with D unclear. CDR1 and CDR2 from the germline V gene are SGHVS and FNYEAQ. CDR3 length equals 16 residues. Trimming shortened V by 5 bases and J by 0 bases, and 14 bases separated the two germline ends. In DNA, the CDR3 is TGTGCCAGCAGCGGATTCAGCTCTTCCTCCTACAATGAGCAGTTCTTC. Its translation is CASSGFSSSSYNEQFF. Based on the CDR3 plus reference TRBV7-6 and TRBJ2-1, the full variable domain is GAGVSQSPRYKVTKRGQDVALRCDPISGHVSLYWYRQALGQGPEFLTYFNYEAQQDKSGLPNDRFSAERPEGSISTLTIQRTEQRDSAMYRCASSGFSSSSYNEQFFGPGTRLTVL.

The chain recombines TRBV21-1 with TRBJ2-1. TRBV21-1 counts as a pseudogene. There are 13 residues in the CDR3. CDR3 region: CATQGGTDNEQFF. DNA of the CDR3: TGTGCCACTCAAGGGGGGACCGACAATGAGCAGTTCTTC.

This chain links TRBV19 with TRBJ2-2; a weak D match, TRBD2 (6 bases). Germline V lookup: CDR1 LNHDA, CDR2 SQIVND (reference sequence). This CDR3 has 15 residues. The V end was cut by 2 bases, the J end by 5 bases, with 12 bases between. The CDR3 loop is CASSIRSRGTGELFF. CDR3 nucleotide sequence: TGTGCCAGTAGTATAAGGAGCCGGGGGACCGGGGAGCTGTTTTTT.

The J gene is TRBJ2-7, the V gene TRBV23-1, with 7 positions matching TRBD1. TRBV23-1 is labeled an ORF, and its function is uncertain. The junction had 11 bases not matched to a gene; V was cut back by 6 bases and J by 0 bases. The length of the CDR3 is 16 residues. CDR3 bases: TGCGCCAGCAGCCTTCGACTGGCAGGGGGCTCCTACGAGCAGTACTTC. Protein sequence: CASSLRLAGGSYEQYF.